Here is one T cell receptor beta chain with its context. This sample is part of a study of blood T cell repertoires in COVID-19. The wider study: Sites in the United States, Italy and Spain provided acute and convalescent COVID-19 samples. PBMCs, B-cell-depleted T cells, or T cells provided the cDNA or gDNA that made up the material.

Germline CDR1 SGHRS, CDR2 YFSETQ. V was cut by 6 bases and J by 5 bases, with 20 bases left in between. The CDR3 loop spans 15 amino acids. Some clones are missing from TCRdb's copy, which holds only in-frame ones; the method was immunoSEQ multiplex PCR. The data contain around 130,000 clones, around 89% of them seen just once; the ten biggest clones take up 15% to 20%. The V call is TRBV5-1, the J call TRBJ2-5; D is possibly TRBD1 (6 bases). Sequencing was carried out using peripheral blood. The sequence came from a man aged 50 or older with active or convalescent COVID-19. This chain's CDR3 is CASTETGSRWETQYF. CDR3 DNA: TGCGCCAGCACCGAGACAGGATCGCGATGGGAGACCCAGTACTTC. The full variable domain, in which reference TRBV5-1 and TRBJ2-5 provide the parts outside the CDR3, is KAGVTQTPRYLIKTRGQQVTLSCSPISGHRSVSWYQQTPGQGLQFLFEYFSETQRNKGNFPGRFSGRQFSNSRSEMNVSTLELGDSALYLCASTETGSRWETQYFGPGTRLLVL.